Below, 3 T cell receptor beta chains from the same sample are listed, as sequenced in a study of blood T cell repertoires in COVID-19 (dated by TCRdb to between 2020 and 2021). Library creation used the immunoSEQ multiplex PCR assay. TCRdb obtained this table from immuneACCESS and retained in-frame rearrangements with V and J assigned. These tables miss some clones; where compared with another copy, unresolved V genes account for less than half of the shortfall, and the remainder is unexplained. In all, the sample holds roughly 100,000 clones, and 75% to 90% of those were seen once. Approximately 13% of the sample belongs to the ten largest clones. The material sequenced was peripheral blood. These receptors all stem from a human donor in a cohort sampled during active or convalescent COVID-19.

CDR3 nucleotide sequence: TGTGCCAGCAGCGGGGAACAGGGAAACTTTGATTTTAAAGCTTTCTTT. Amino acid sequence: CASSGEQGNFDFKAFF. The chain employs TRBV5-6 and TRBJ1-1, with D maybe TRBD1 (6 bases). V was clipped by 4 bases and J by 9 bases, with 25 bases between them. The germline V gene has CDR1 SGHDT and CDR2 YYEEEE. The CDR3 is 16 residues long.

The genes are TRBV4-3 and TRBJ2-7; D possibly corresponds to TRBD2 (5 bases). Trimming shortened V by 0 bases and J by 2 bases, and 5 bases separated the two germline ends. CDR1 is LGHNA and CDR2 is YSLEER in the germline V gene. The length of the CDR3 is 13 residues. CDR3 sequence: CASSQELAYEQYF. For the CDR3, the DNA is TGCGCCAGCAGCCAAGAACTAGCCTACGAGCAGTACTTC.

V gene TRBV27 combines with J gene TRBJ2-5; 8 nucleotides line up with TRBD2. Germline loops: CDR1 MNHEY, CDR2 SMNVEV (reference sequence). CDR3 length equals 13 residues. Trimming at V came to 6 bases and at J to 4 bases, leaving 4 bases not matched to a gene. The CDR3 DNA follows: TGTGCCAGCAGCCCCCGGGGGGGAGAGACCCAGTACTTC. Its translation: CASSPRGGETQYF.